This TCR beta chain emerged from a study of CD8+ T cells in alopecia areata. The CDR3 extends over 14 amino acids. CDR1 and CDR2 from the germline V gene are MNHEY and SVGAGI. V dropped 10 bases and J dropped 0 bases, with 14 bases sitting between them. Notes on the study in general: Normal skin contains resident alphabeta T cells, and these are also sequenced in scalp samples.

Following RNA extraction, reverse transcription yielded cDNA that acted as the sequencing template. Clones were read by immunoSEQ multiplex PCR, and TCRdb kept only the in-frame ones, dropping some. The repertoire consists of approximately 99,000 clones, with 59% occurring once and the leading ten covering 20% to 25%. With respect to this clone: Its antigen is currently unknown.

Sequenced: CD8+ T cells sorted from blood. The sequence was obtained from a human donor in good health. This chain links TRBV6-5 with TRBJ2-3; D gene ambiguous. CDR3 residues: CATQTQLSTDTQYF. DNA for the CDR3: TGTGCCACCCAGACACAACTTAGCACAGATACGCAGTATTTT.